The clone carrying this T cell receptor beta chain came up a few times. The CDR3 extends over 16 amino acids. Per the germline V gene, CDR1 is WSHSY and CDR2 is SAAADI. Unmatched junction bases numbered 13, after V lost 7 bases and J lost 5 bases. This specimen belongs to a study of spatial heterogeneity in lung cancer. TCRdb re-called the 5' RACE reads with MiXCR, one entry per CDR3 protein. The sample carries over 75,000 distinct CDR3 sequences, approximately 20% recorded once. Time point given: sample taken at primary tumor resection. No cells were sorted before sequencing. The whole RNA sequenced was extracted from tumor, nontumor lung or frozen PBMC.

The TCR was taken from a male donor with early-stage non-small cell lung cancer. The specimen comprised PBMCs, sampled at surgery. V and J are TRBV10-2 and TRBJ2-3; 9 bases map to TRBD1. CDR3 nucleotides: TGCGCCAGCACTTCTTTGGGACAGGGAAGGCAAGATACGCAGTATTTT. This gives the protein CASTSLGQGRQDTQYF.